This TCR beta chain came from a study of blood T cell repertoires in COVID-19. At the level of the study: Samples of COVID-19 (acute and convalescent) were obtained from the United States, Italy and Spain.

Across about 22 US areas, participants ranged in age from about 18 to 100 years. TCRdb's table, derived via immunoSEQ multiplex PCR, lists solely in-frame clones and lacks some. Counted here are approximately 350,000 clones, roughly 87% occurring once; the ten biggest clones make up around 3%. V was shortened by 5 bases and J by 2 bases, with 7 bases between the two germline ends. CDR1 is SGHVS, CDR2 FQNEAQ, per germline. The CDR3 contains 12 residues. The chain joins TRBV7-8 to TRBJ2-7; D gene unclear. This clonotype originated in a woman in her twenties or thirties who had recovered from COVID-19. The sequencing input was PBMCs or T cells enriched from blood (not recorded which). The CDR3 loop is CASSATAYEQYF. Written as DNA, the CDR3 is TGTGCCAGCAGCGCAACAGCCTACGAGCAGTACTTC.